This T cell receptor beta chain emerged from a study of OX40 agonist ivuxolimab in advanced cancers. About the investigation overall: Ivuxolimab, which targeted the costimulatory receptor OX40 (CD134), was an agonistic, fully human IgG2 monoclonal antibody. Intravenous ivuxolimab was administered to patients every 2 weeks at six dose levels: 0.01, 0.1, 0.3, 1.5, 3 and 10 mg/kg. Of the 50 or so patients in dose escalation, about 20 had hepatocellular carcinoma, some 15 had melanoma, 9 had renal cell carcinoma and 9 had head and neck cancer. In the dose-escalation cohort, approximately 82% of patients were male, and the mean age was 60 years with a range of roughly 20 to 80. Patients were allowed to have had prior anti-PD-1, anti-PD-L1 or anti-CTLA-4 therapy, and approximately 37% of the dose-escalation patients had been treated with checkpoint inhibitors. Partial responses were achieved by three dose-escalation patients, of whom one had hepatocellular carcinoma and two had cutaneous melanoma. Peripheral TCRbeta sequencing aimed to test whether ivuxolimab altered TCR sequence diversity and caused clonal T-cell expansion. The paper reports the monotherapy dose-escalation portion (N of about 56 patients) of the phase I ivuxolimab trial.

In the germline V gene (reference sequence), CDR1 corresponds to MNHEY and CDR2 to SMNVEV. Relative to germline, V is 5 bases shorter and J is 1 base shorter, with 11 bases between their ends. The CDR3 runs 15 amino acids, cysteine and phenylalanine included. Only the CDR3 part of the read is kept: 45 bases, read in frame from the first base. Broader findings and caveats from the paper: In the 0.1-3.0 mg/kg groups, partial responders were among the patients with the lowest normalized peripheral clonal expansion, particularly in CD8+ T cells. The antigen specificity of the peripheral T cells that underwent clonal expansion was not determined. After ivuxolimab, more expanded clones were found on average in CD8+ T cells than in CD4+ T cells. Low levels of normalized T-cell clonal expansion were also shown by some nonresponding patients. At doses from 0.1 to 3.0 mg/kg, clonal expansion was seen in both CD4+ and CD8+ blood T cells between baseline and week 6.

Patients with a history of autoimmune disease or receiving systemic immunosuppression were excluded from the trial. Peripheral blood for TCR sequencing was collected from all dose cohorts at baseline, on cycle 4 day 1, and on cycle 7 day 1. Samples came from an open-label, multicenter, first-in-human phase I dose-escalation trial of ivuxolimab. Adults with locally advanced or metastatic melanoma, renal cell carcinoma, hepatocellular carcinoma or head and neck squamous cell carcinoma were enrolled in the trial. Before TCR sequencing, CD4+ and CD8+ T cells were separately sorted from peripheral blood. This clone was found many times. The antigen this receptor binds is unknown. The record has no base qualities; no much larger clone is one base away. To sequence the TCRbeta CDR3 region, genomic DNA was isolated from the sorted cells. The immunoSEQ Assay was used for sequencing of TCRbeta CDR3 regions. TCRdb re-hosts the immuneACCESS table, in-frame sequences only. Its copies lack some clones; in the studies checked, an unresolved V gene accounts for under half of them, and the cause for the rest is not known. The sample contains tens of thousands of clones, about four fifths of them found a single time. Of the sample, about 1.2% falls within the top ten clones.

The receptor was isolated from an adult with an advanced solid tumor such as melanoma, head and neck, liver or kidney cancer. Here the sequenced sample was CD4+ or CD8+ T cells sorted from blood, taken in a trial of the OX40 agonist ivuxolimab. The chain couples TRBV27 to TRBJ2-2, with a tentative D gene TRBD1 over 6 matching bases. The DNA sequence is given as TGTGCCAGCAGTCCAAACAGGGTGAACACCGGGGAGCTGTTTTTT. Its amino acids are CASSPNRVNTGELFF.